Listed below are T cell receptor beta chains from one sample, sequenced in a study of cytomegalovirus exposure and HLA in healthy donors. Here immunoSEQ multiplex PCR was the method, and the copy in TCRdb shows in-frame clones only, minus some. This table has about 200,000 clones, 65% to 90% appearing once. The sequenced sample consisted of PBMCs. These receptor sequences come from a woman aged 50 to 60 in good health and CMV-seronegative. The CDR3 runs from the conserved cysteine through the conserved F or W. The D gene is left open where the match is weak. Some rows mark clone size as missing; the rest say once, few, many or name a class of expanded clone.

>.|TRBJ2-5|TRBV6-1|.
CASSDIISETQYF
TGTGCCAGCAGTGATATAATTTCGGAGACCCAGTACTTC
>.|TRBJ1-2|TRBV28|.
CAIWGGVGYGYTF
TGTGCCATATGGGGGGGGGTTGGGTATGGCTACACCTTC
>.|TRBJ2-3|TRBV7-8|.
CASSLSTPYTDTQYF
TGTGCCAGCAGCTTAAGCACCCCTTACACAGATACGCAGTATTTT
>TRBD1|TRBJ1-5|TRBV7-9|.
CASSRFGQGGEPQHF
TGTGCCAGCAGCCGATTTGGACAGGGTGGTGAGCCCCAGCATTTT
>.|TRBJ2-3|TRBV19|.
CASSYASGTSTDTQYF
TGTGCCAGCAGTTACGCAAGCGGGACAAGCACAGATACGCAGTATTTT
>.|TRBJ2-5|TRBV2|.
CATAYQETQYF
TGTGCCACCGCGTACCAAGAGACCCAGTACTTC
>.|TRBJ2-2|TRBV9|.
CASSVAPSSGELFF
TGTGCCAGCAGCGTAGCCCCCTCCTCCGGGGAGCTGTTTTTT
>TRBD1|TRBJ2-7|TRBV27|.
CASSMDRERPPHGEQYF
TGTGCCAGCAGTATGGACAGGGAACGTCCCCCTCACGGAGAGCAGTACTTC
>.|TRBJ2-7|TRBV28|.
CASSFASTSREQYF
TGTGCCAGCAGTTTCGCGAGTACCTCACGGGAGCAGTACTTC
>TRBD1|TRBJ1-5|TRBV27|.
CASSTGFWDQPQHF
TGTGCCAGTTCGACAGGGTTTTGGGATCAGCCCCAGCATTTT
>.|TRBJ2-5|TRBV6-1|.
CASRRQGSQETQYF
TGTGCCAGCAGGAGGCAGGGGAGTCAAGAGACCCAGTACTTC
>TRBD2|TRBJ2-2|TRBV18|.
CASSPRGLAGTGELFF
TGTGCCAGCTCACCACGTGGACTAGCGGGAACCGGGGAGCTGTTTTTT
>TRBD1|TRBJ1-1|TRBV28|.
CASPDRVENTEAFF
TGTGCCAGCCCCGACAGGGTCGAGAACACTGAAGCTTTCTTT
>.|TRBJ2-3|TRBV27|.
CASSLSPETQYF
TGTGCCAGCAGTTTATCCCCGGAGACGCAGTATTTT
>TRBD1|TRBJ1-2|TRBV11-2|.
CASSSQLVHTGGRDYGYTF
TGTGCCAGCAGCTCCCAACTAGTCCATACAGGGGGCCGCGACTATGGCTACACCTTC
>TRBD1|TRBJ2-3|TRBV18|.
CASSPVQGVRDTQYF
TGTGCCAGCTCACCAGTACAGGGGGTACGGGATACGCAGTATTTT
>TRBD2|TRBJ2-7|TRBV6-1|.
CASSDRTSGRTSYEQYF
TGTGCCAGCAGTGATAGGACTAGCGGGAGGACCTCCTACGAGCAGTACTTC
>.|TRBJ2-7|TRBV18|once
CASSQTSGRYEQYF
TGTGCCAGCTCACAAACATCCGGGAGATACGAGCAGTACTTC
>.|TRBJ2-2|TRBV18|.
CASSLTQGSTGELFF
TGTGCCAGCTCACTCACTCAGGGGTCCACCGGGGAGCTGTTTTTT
>TRBD1|TRBJ1-1|TRBV18|.
CASSPLSRGVPEAFF
TGTGCCAGCTCACCACTCTCCAGGGGGGTTCCTGAAGCTTTCTTT
>TRBD1|TRBJ2-6|TRBV18|.
CASSPRTGALSGANVLTF
TGTGCCAGCTCTCCACGGACAGGGGCCCTCTCTGGGGCCAACGTCCTGACTTTC
>TRBD2|TRBJ2-2|TRBV19|once
CASSIGASGHTGELFF
TGTGCCAGTAGTATAGGGGCTAGCGGCCACACCGGGGAGCTGTTTTTT
>TRBD1|TRBJ1-2|TRBV18|.
CASSEGTARYGYTF
TGTGCCAGCTCAGAAGGGACAGCCAGATATGGCTACACCTTC
>TRBD1|TRBJ1-5|TRBV7-2|.
CASSRFGGDRQRTNQPQHF
TGTGCCAGCAGCCGATTTGGAGGGGACAGACAAAGGACAAATCAGCCCCAGCACTTT
>.|TRBJ2-7|TRBV18|few
CASSPTVLHEQYF
TGTGCCAGCTCACCAACGGTACTACACGAGCAGTACTTC
>TRBD1|TRBJ2-5|TRBV28|.
CASGGQGGGQETQYF
TGTGCCAGCGGGGGACAGGGAGGGGGACAAGAGACCCAGTACTTC
>.|TRBJ2-4|TRBV20-1|.
CSARTPGIQYF
TGCAGTGCTAGGACTCCCGGCATTCAGTACTTC
>.|TRBJ2-4|TRBV5-1|.
CASSPLLVGGNIQYF
TGCGCCAGCAGCCCGCTTCTAGTCGGGGGAAACATTCAGTACTTC
>.|TRBJ1-3|TRBV28|.
CASSFFQGYTIYF
TGTGCCAGCAGTTTTTTTCAGGGATACACCATATATTTT
>.|TRBJ1-1|TRBV19|.
CASRSLMTGMNTEAFF
TGTGCCAGTAGGTCCCTCATGACAGGCATGAACACTGAAGCTTTCTTT
>.|TRBJ2-1|TRBV6-1|.
CASTLDRTNNEQFF
TGTGCCAGCACCCTTGACAGGACCAACAATGAGCAGTTCTTC
>.|TRBJ1-1|TRBV7-9|.
CSSSLGPTGLTEAFF
TGTTCCAGCAGCTTGGGCCCGACAGGCCTCACTGAAGCTTTCTTT
>.|TRBJ2-3|TRBV7-3|.
CASRRARDTQYF
TGTGCCAGCAGGCGCGCAAGAGATACGCAGTATTTT
>TRBD2|TRBJ2-7|TRBV6-1|.
CASSELAGAASGYEQYF
TGTGCCAGCAGTGAACTAGCGGGAGCGGCGAGTGGCTACGAGCAGTACTTC
>.|TRBJ2-7|TRBV21-1|.
CASSNLRTESRLTYEQYF
TGTGCCAGCAGCAACCTCAGGACAGAGTCCCGATTGACCTACGAGCAGTACTTC
>.|TRBJ2-2|TRBV28|.
CASSPIQGNTGELFF
TGTGCCAGCAGTCCAATCCAGGGAAACACCGGGGAGCTGTTTTTT
>TRBD1|TRBJ2-7|TRBV5-1|.
CASSTGTGATYEQYF
TGCGCCAGCAGCACAGGGACAGGGGCAACCTACGAGCAGTACTTC
>TRBD2|TRBJ2-1|TRBV11-1|.
CASSPRSGSLGEQFF
TGTGCCAGCAGTCCTCGTAGCGGGAGTTTGGGTGAGCAGTTCTTC
>.|TRBJ2-1|TRBV7-3|few
CASSLGIYNEQFF
TGTGCCAGCAGCTTAGGCATTTACAATGAGCAGTTCTTC
>.|TRBJ2-3|TRBV7-9|.
CSSSLGRGGVSTDTQYF
TGTTCCAGCAGCTTAGGACGAGGCGGGGTGAGCACAGATACGCAGTATTTT
>.|TRBJ1-1|TRBV14|.
CASSQDNSPPEAFF
TGTGCCAGCAGCCAAGATAACAGTCCACCTGAAGCTTTCTTT
>TRBD2|TRBJ2-1|TRBV5-1|.
CASSALKESSGRANEQFF
TGCGCCAGCAGCGCGCTTAAGGAATCTAGCGGGAGGGCCAATGAGCAGTTCTTC
>.|TRBJ2-1|TRBV28|once
CASSKDIPDQFF
TGTGCCAGCAGTAAGGACATCCCCGATCAGTTCTTC
>.|TRBJ1-2|TRBV5-5|.
CASSLSTGTNYGYTF
TGTGCCAGCAGCTTGTCCACAGGGACTAACTATGGCTACACCTTC
>TRBD1|TRBJ2-1|TRBV7-6|.
CASSPQGRGRLSEQFF
TGTGCCAGCAGCCCCCAGGGAAGGGGGCGATTGAGTGAGCAGTTCTTC
>.|TRBJ2-1|TRBV6-1|.
CASSEDEGMVGQFF
TGTGCCAGCAGTGAAGATGAGGGTATGGTCGGGCAGTTCTTC
>.|TRBJ1-3|TRBV7-9|.
CASSSQGDTIYF
TGTGCCAGCAGCTCGCAGGGTGACACCATATATTTT
>.|TRBJ2-7|TRBV18|.
CASSPGQSQLAEQYF
TGTGCCAGCTCACCCGGACAGTCCCAATTGGCCGAGCAGTACTTC
>.|TRBJ2-4|TRBV4-2|.
CASSQGRDRVRNIQYF
TGTGCCAGCAGCCAAGGGCGGGACAGAGTCCGGAACATTCAGTACTTC
>TRBD2|TRBJ2-3|TRBV19|.
CASRGVSGRSTDTQYF
TGTGCCAGTAGAGGGGTTAGCGGGAGGAGCACAGATACGCAGTATTTT
>TRBD1|TRBJ1-2|TRBV6-5|.
CASTLRTGANYGYTF
TGTGCCAGCACCCTCCGGACAGGGGCTAACTATGGCTACACCTTC
>.|TRBJ1-2|TRBV6-5|.
CASSAANYGYTF
TGTGCCAGCAGCGCAGCTAACTATGGCTACACCTTC
>.|TRBJ2-6|TRBV6-4|.
CASSLSGANVLTF
TGTGCCAGCAGCCTCTCTGGGGCCAACGTCCTGACTTTC
>TRBD2|TRBJ2-2|TRBV18|few
CASSPSVAGGPAGELFF
TGTGCCAGCTCACCCTCGGTTGCGGGAGGGCCTGCCGGGGAGCTGTTTTTT
>.|TRBJ2-3|TRBV5-6|.
CASSFGAGTDTQYF
TGTGCCAGCAGCTTTGGGGCCGGCACAGATACGCAGTATTTT
>TRBD1|TRBJ2-5|TRBV6-6|.
CASTRDSRKQETQYF
TGTGCCAGCACCAGGGACAGTCGAAAACAAGAGACCCAGTACTTC
>TRBD2|TRBJ2-7|TRBV4-1|.
CASSQVNSGPGYSYEQYF
TGCGCCAGCAGCCAAGTGAATAGCGGGCCTGGATACTCCTACGAGCAGTACTTC
>TRBD2|TRBJ2-1|TRBV6-5|.
CASSSSGSRQFF
TGTGCCAGCAGTTCTAGCGGGTCTCGGCAGTTCTTC
>.|TRBJ1-5|TRBV5-1|.
CASSLDTGNQPQHF
TGCGCCAGCAGCTTGGATACGGGTAATCAGCCCCAGCATTTT
>.|TRBJ1-2|TRBV7-2|.
CASSLSGFDGYTF
TGTGCCAGCAGCTTATCAGGATTCGATGGCTACACCTTC